The rows below give T cell receptor beta chains drawn from one sample of a study of vaccination effects on CD4 cells after COVID-19. Libraries were prepared by immunoSEQ multiplex PCR; TCRdb keeps only in-frame clonotypes and omits some of them. The sample has 70,000 or so clones; roughly 73% are singletons. For these receptors, no antigen is known. Sequencing used CD4+ T cells from PBMCs cultured without peptide, obtained after COVID-19 vaccination. The receptors were gathered from a human donor who received a COVID-19 vaccine. Each CDR3 is given with its conserved first and last residue. Fields, in order: J gene, V gene, D gene, clone size, CDR3 protein, CDR3 DNA. A D gene is named only where the DNA matches it firmly. A clone size is listed for some rows: how often the clone was seen (once, few, many), or a class if it is expanded.

>TRBJ2-1|TRBV7-3|NA|NA
CASSPTGGGVHEQFF
TGTGCCAGCAGCCCTACCGGAGGGGGGGTGCATGAGCAGTTCTTC
>TRBJ1-1|TRBV20-1|NA|NA
CSGRPNTEAFF
TGCAGTGGACGGCCGAACACTGAAGCTTTCTTT
>TRBJ2-5|TRBV7-3|TRBD2|NA
CASSLVAGVGEETQYF
TGTGCCAGCAGCCTCGTAGCGGGGGTCGGTGAAGAGACCCAGTACTTC
>TRBJ2-5|TRBV9|NA|NA
CASSVGSAATGLRETQYF
TGTGCCAGCAGCGTAGGATCCGCAGCGACAGGCCTAAGAGAGACCCAGTACTTC
>TRBJ1-1|TRBV20-1|TRBD1|NA
CSAPQGERAFF
TGCAGTGCCCCACAGGGGGAAAGGGCTTTCTTT
>TRBJ2-1|TRBV15|TRBD2|NA
CATSRRSGGNYNEQFF
TGTGCCACCAGCAGACGAAGCGGGGGAAATTACAATGAGCAGTTCTTC
>TRBJ2-1|TRBV7-6|TRBD2|NA
CASSGLAGRIISYNEQFF
TGTGCCAGCAGTGGTCTAGCGGGGCGTATTATCTCCTACAATGAGCAGTTCTTC
>TRBJ2-2|TRBV6-5|NA|few
CASSPTGAGTGELFF
TGTGCCAGCAGTCCTACTGGGGCGGGCACCGGGGAGCTGTTTTTT
>TRBJ2-1|TRBV19|TRBD2|NA
CATKSGLQYNEQFF
TGTGCCACAAAGTCGGGACTACAGTACAATGAGCAGTTCTTC
>TRBJ1-1|TRBV6-2/TRBV6-3|NA|NA
CASSYHLGNTEAFF
TGTGCCAGCAGTTACCACCTCGGGAACACTGAAGCTTTCTTT
>TRBJ1-3|TRBV9|NA|NA
CASSVVGGLDGNTIYF
TGTGCCAGCAGCGTAGTAGGGGGTCTGGATGGAAACACCATATATTTT
>TRBJ2-3|TRBV18|TRBD2|NA
CASSPPLFGGSTDTQYF
TGTGCCAGCTCACCACCCCTCTTCGGGGGGAGCACAGATACGCAGTATTTT
>TRBJ1-4|TRBV19|NA|few
CASSIEDRGSTNEKLFF
TGTGCCAGTAGTATAGAAGACAGAGGTTCAACTAATGAAAAACTGTTTTTT
>TRBJ2-1|TRBV5-1|TRBD2|NA
CASSPTSGANNEQFF
TGCGCCAGCAGCCCGACTAGCGGGGCTAACAATGAGCAGTTCTTC
>TRBJ1-5|TRBV2|TRBD1|NA
CASSYAGTGGGQPQHF
TGTGCCAGCAGTTATGCCGGGACAGGGGGCGGACAGCCCCAGCATTTT
>TRBJ1-2|TRBV7-2|NA|NA
CASSLAHQGLVSGYTF
TGTGCCAGCAGCTTAGCCCACCAGGGCCTCGTTTCTGGCTACACCTTC
>TRBJ2-1|TRBV7-3|TRBD2|NA
CASSMGLAGHNEQFF
TGTGCCAGCTCGATGGGGCTAGCGGGCCACAATGAGCAGTTCTTC
>TRBJ2-3|TRBV7-9|NA|NA
CASSLGSADTQYF
TGTGCCAGCAGCTTAGGGAGTGCAGATACGCAGTATTTT
>TRBJ2-4|TRBV27|NA|few
CASSLSRGWSKNIQYF
TGTGCCAGCAGCCTATCGCGGGGTTGGTCCAAAAACATTCAGTACTTC
>TRBJ2-2|TRBV6-5|TRBD1|NA
CASSPRTGLTGELFF
TGTGCCAGCAGCCCCAGGACAGGGCTCACCGGGGAGCTGTTTTTT
>TRBJ2-6|TRBV9|NA|few
CASSVPTGANVLTF
TGTGCCAGCAGCGTACCGACTGGGGCCAACGTCCTGACTTTC
>TRBJ1-4|TRBV9|TRBD1|few
CASSLTGTNEKLFF
TGTGCCAGCAGCTTGACAGGGACTAATGAAAAACTGTTTTTT
>TRBJ2-1|TRBV9|NA|once
CASSPGESYNEQFF
TGTGCCAGCAGTCCAGGCGAGTCCTACAATGAGCAGTTCTTC
>TRBJ2-1|TRBV18|NA|NA
CASSPTGNNEQFF
TGTGCCAGCTCGCCTACTGGAAACAATGAGCAGTTCTTC
>TRBJ1-4|TRBV28|NA|NA
CASSLRNEKLFF
TGTGCCAGCAGTTTACGGAATGAAAAACTGTTTTTT
>TRBJ1-1|TRBV6-6|NA|once
CASSYPNTNTEAFF
TGTGCCAGCAGTTACCCGAACACGAACACTGAAGCTTTCTTT
>TRBJ2-4|TRBV1|NA|NA
CTSSQDGGGLAGGLIAKNIQYF
TGCACCAGCAGCCAAGACGGGGGAGGACTAGCGGGGGGGTTGATAGCCAAAAACATTCAGTACTTC
>TRBJ2-1|TRBV7-2|TRBD2|once
CASSLGAGGYNEQFF
TGTGCCAGCAGCTTGGGAGCGGGGGGTTACAATGAGCAGTTCTTC
>TRBJ2-3|TRBV19|TRBD1|NA
CASSKRGQGVTDTQYF
TGTGCCAGTAGTAAGCGGGGACAGGGCGTCACAGATACGCAGTATTTT
>TRBJ1-6|TRBV7-2|NA|NA
CASSLDGPSYNSPLHF
TGTGCCAGCAGCTTAGACGGTCCCTCCTATAATTCACCCCTCCACTTT
>TRBJ2-1|TRBV3-1/TRBV3-2|NA|NA
CASSPHYPFTGDNEQFF
TGTGCCAGCAGCCCCCATTACCCATTCACGGGGGACAATGAGCAGTTCTTC
>TRBJ1-5|TRBV28|NA|few
CASSPTDRTNQPQHF
TGTGCCAGCAGTCCGACCGACAGGACTAATCAGCCCCAGCATTTT
>TRBJ1-5|TRBV7-9|NA|few
CASTPGNNQPQHF
TGTGCCAGCACCCCAGGGAACAATCAGCCCCAGCATTTT
>TRBJ2-2|TRBV15|NA|NA
CTTSSTSPTGELFF
TGTACCACCAGCTCTACATCCCCCACCGGGGAGCTGTTTTTT
>TRBJ2-2|TRBV21-1|NA|NA
CASSGLTGGNTGELFF
TGTGCCAGCAGCGGCCTGACAGGGGGCAACACCGGGGAGCTGTTTTTT
>TRBJ1-2|TRBV6-5|TRBD1|once
CASTSTGDAYGYTF
TGTGCCAGCACCAGTACAGGGGACGCCTATGGCTACACCTTC
>TRBJ1-2|TRBV11-2|NA|NA
CASSLERTRFYYGYTF
TGTGCCAGCAGCTTAGAACGGACACGGTTCTACTATGGCTACACCTTC
>TRBJ2-5|TRBV5-1|NA|NA
CASSPTRGFQETQYF
TGCGCCAGCAGCCCTACGAGGGGGTTTCAAGAGACCCAGTACTTC
>TRBJ1-2|TRBV10-3|TRBD1|NA
CAISESPTGAQGYGYTF
TGTGCCATCAGTGAGTCCCCTACAGGGGCCCAGGGCTATGGCTACACCTTC
>TRBJ2-1|TRBV6-2/TRBV6-3|NA|NA
CASSYPDMNYEQFF
TGTGCCAGCAGTTACCCGGATATGAACTATGAGCAGTTCTTC
>TRBJ2-1|TRBV4-3|TRBD2|NA
CASSQGSLAGIYNEQFF
TGCGCCAGCAGCCAAGGTTCCCTAGCGGGGATCTACAATGAGCAGTTCTTC
>TRBJ1-2|TRBV7-3|TRBD1|NA
CASSLRGGQGIEGYTF
TGTGCCAGCAGCTTACGGGGGGGACAGGGAATAGAAGGCTACACCTTC
>TRBJ2-3|TRBV5-8|TRBD2|NA
CASSLVIAGGSTDTQYF
TGTGCCAGCAGCTTGGTCATAGCGGGGGGGAGCACAGATACGCAGTATTTT
>TRBJ2-5|TRBV25-1|NA|NA
CASSGGMKTQYF
TGTGCCAGTTCAGGGGGGATGAAGACCCAGTACTTC
>TRBJ1-4|TRBV19|NA|few
CASSTTGRILEKLFF
TGTGCCAGTAGTACAACGGGACGGATACTTGAAAAACTGTTTTTT
>TRBJ2-2|TRBV27|TRBD1|NA
CASSLRAGTGDTGELFF
TGTGCCAGCAGTTTAAGGGCAGGGACAGGGGACACCGGGGAGCTGTTTTTT
>TRBJ1-2|TRBV10-1|NA|NA
CASSESVRGQNGYTF
TGCGCCAGCAGTGAGTCGGTCAGGGGCCAGAATGGCTACACCTTC
>TRBJ1-5|TRBV19|NA|NA
CASTPHRGNQPQHF
TGTGCCAGTACCCCCCATCGCGGCAATCAGCCCCAGCATTTT
>TRBJ2-5|TRBV6-5|NA|NA
CASTGDPRETQYF
TGTGCCAGCACAGGGGACCCCCGAGAGACCCAGTACTTC
>TRBJ1-2|TRBV27|TRBD1|few
CASSNRTGGDYGYTF
TGTGCCAGCAGTAACCGGACAGGGGGCGACTATGGCTACACCTTC
>TRBJ1-2|TRBV28|NA|NA
CASSTGGTAGLGYGYTF
TGTGCCAGCAGCACAGGAGGGACGGCGGGGCTGGGCTATGGCTACACCTTC
>TRBJ2-5|TRBV18|NA|once
CASSTTVMEETQYF
TGTGCCAGCTCAACCACGGTCATGGAAGAGACCCAGTACTTC
>TRBJ1-3|TRBV2|NA|NA
CASSEGRQPGNTIYF
TGTGCCAGCAGTGAAGGGAGACAGCCTGGTAACACCATATATTTT